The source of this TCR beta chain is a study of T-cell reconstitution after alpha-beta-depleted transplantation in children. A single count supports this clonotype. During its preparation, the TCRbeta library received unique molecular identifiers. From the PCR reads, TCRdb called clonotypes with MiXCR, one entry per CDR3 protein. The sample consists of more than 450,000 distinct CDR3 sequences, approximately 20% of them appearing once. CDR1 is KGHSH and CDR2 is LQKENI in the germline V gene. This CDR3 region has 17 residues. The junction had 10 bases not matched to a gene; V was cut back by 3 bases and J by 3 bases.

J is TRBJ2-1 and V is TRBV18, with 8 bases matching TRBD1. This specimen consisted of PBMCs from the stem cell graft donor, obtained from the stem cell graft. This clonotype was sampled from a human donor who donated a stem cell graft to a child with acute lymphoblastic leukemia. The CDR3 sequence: CASSPRQGSSNYNEQFF. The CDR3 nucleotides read TGTGCCAGCTCACCGAGACAGGGGTCAAGCAACTACAATGAGCAGTTCTTC.